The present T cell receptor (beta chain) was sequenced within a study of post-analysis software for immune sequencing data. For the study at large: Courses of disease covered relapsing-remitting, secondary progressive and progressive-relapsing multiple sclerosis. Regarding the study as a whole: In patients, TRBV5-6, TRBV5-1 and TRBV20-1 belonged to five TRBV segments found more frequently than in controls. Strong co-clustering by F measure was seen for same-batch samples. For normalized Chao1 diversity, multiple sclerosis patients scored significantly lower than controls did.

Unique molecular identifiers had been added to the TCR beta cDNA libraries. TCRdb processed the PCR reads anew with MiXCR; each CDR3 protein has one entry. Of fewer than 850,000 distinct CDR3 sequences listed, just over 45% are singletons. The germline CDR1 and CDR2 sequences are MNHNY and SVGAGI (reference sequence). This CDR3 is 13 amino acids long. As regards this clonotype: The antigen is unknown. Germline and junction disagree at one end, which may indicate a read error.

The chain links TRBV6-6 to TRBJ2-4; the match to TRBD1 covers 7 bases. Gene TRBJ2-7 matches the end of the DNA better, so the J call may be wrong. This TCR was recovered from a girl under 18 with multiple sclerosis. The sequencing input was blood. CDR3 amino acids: CAGRLGQLYEQYF. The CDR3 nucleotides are TGTGCCGGCAGGCTGGGACAGTTATACGAGCAGTACTTC.